Described below is a single T cell receptor (beta chain) sequence and its context. Its antigen is unknown. No qualities accompany the bases; no much larger clone lies one base away. The immunoSEQ hsTCRB v3.0 assay was used at survey level resolution to sequence the TRB variable region. The target sequencing depth for TRB was roughly 40,000-50,000 T-cell genomes per sample. An Illumina MiSeq with a v3 150-cycle kit was used to sequence the pooled TRB libraries. In the source study's methods: Repertoire analysis ran in R within a reproducible Nextflow workflow covering QC, data transformation and analysis. LymphoSeq2, an R package for exploring AIRR-Seq data, was used to implement the custom analyses. After excluding a few samples that yielded fewer than 5000 total TRB sequences, around 190 HIV repertoires remained for analysis. Among the roughly 190 retained HIV repertoires, under 65 were collected before ART initiation and 129 after ART initiation. Each repertoire was downsampled to 5000 TRB nucleotide sequences, and summary statistics were averaged across 100 downsampling iterations. Only TRB sequences with CDR3 regions of at least seven amino acids were retained for analysis. Diversity was assessed using a clonality score derived from Shannon entropy and using the Gini coefficient. In repertoire networks, the top 5000 CDR3 amino acid sequences were linked whenever an edit distance of one separated two sequences. Antigen specificity groups and MHC restriction were predicted for TRB CDR3 amino acid sequences with GLIPH2. To flag known CMV, EBV, HIV or tissue antigen associations, CDR3 amino acid sequences were matched against VDJdb and McPAS-TCR. Pre-ART, post-ART and control groups were compared with Wilcoxon signed-rank tests and Holm-Bonferroni correction. TCRdb stores this immuneACCESS table with in-frame sequences only. Part of the clones is absent; in the studies checked, under half of the shortfall reflects unresolved V genes, and no reason is known for the rest. V and J calls and clone size are as listed in that table; D and trimming were resolved from the DNA. This sample gives tens of thousands of clones in total; roughly four fifths of them show up just once. Roughly 6.3% of the sample is taken by the ten largest.

Inclusion was restricted to participants for whom at least one PBMC sample before ART initiation and at least two post-ART samples were available. All participants with HIV were treated in the United States of America. Cryopreserved samples of about 0.95-11 million PBMC were thawed and washed before DNA extraction. At the time of the earliest PBMC sample for each participant with HIV, ages ranged from about 23 to 60 years. PBMC samples from each participant spanned 1-4 timepoints before ART initiation and 2-8 timepoints after ART initiation, with a median of 7 samples. Serial HIV viral load, CD4+ T-cell count, ART history and demographic data were obtained for every participant. A Qiagen kit on a QIAcube was used to extract genomic DNA from unsorted PBMC, with samples processed in batches of 12. These data are taken from a study of long-term antiretroviral therapy in people with HIV (dated by TCRdb to between 2021 and 2024). Context from the whole study: The earliest samples were collected about a decade before the 2015 WHO recommendation for immediate ART, when ART was typically delayed until CD4 counts fell. This retrospective serial study examined whether starting ART and sustained HIV suppression were associated with changes in the composition and diversity of the TRB repertoire in peripheral blood. No cross-contamination during QIAcube processing turned up in test extractions that ran a monoclonal T-cell line alongside 25 to 35 polyclonal samples. From 25 to 30 adults with confirmed HIV infection, the cohort provided 150 to 200 cryopreserved PBMC samples, gathered serially across a mean of around six years (range 1-12). Among the 30 to 35 participants with HIV, approximately 10 were female. The study at large found these results: Expanded TRB clones identified before ART initiation dominated the repertoire across all time points, though the dominance fluctuated and decreased in many PLHIV after ART. HIV repertoires had narrower CDR3 length ranges than controls, and the network structure suggested an antigen-experienced repertoire that shifted only slightly toward naive after ART. Inferences about post-ART repertoire changes were limited because no data were available on ART adherence, viral resistance or therapy changes. Since PBMC availability was limited, sequencing covered only the TCR beta chain, with no alpha chain pairing. ART initiation was associated with a significant increase in TRB diversity, but diversity stayed significantly below transplant donor controls even after long-term ART. The samples were dated from the mid-2000s to the late 2010s, and the ART regimens that were used may be less effective than current ART regimens. Because cell numbers in pre-ART samples were limited, unsorted PBMC were profiled instead of sorted CD4+ and CD8+ T cells.

From the germline V gene, CDR1 is SGDLS and CDR2 is YYNGEE. V sheds 1 base and J sheds 0 bases, leaving 8 bases between their ends. The CDR3, cysteine through phenylalanine, is 14 amino acids long. Only the CDR3 part of the read is kept: 42 bases, read in frame from the first base. This clonotype was sampled from a man between 18 and 35 years old with HIV. The rearranged chain carries TRBV9 and TRBJ2-7, with no reliable assignment of the D segment. Sequencing used unsorted PBMCs, obtained 1 year after starting antiretroviral therapy. The CDR3 region reads CASSVTGLSYEQYF. The nucleotide sequence reads TGTGCCAGCAGCGTAACGGGTCTCTCCTACGAGCAGTACTTC. Joined to the reference TRBV9 and TRBJ2-7 proteins, this CDR3 gives the full variable domain: DSGVTQTPKHLITATGQRVTLRCSPRSGDLSVYWYQQSLDQGLQFLIQYYNGEERAKGNILERFSAQQFPDLHSELNLSSLELGDSALYFCASSVTGLSYEQYFGPGTRLTVT.